These 3 T cell receptor beta chains originate from one sample sequenced in a study of early T cells in non-severe SARS-CoV-2 infection. One entry per CDR3 protein results from TCRdb running MiXCR on the 5' RACE reads. The sample includes 70,000 to 95,000 distinct CDR3 sequences, about 15% of them seen just once. Sequencing was performed on whole blood. Source of these receptors: an adult who was a healthcare worker with PCR-confirmed SARS-CoV-2 infection or an uninfected control (not recorded which).

This clonotype appeared many times. The genes are TRBV3-1 and TRBJ2-7, with TRBD1 identical over 9 bases. Trimming removed 0 bases from V and 2 bases from J; junction bases left unmatched: 5. CDR1 and CDR2 (germline): LGHDT, YNNKEL (reference sequence). The CDR3 consists of 16 residues. CDR3 region: CASSQDVQGATYEQYV. The CDR3 DNA is TGTGCCAGCAGCCAAGACGTACAGGGGGCCACCTACGAGCAGTACGTC.

The V gene is TRBV2, the J gene TRBJ2-7; D unresolved. The CDR3 extends over 13 amino acids. V lost 6 bases and J 2 bases, leaving 11 bases between the germline ends. Germline V gene sequence: CDR1 SNHLY, CDR2 FYNNEI. The CDR3 nucleotides are TGTGCCAGCAGCCGAGATGGCGCCTACGAGCAGTACGTC. It encodes CASSRDGAYEQYV.

The J gene is TRBJ2-5, the V gene TRBV7-2; D possibly matches TRBD1 or TRBD2 (6 bases each). The CDR3 length is 15 residues. The germline CDR1 and CDR2 sequences are SGHTA and FQGNSA. The V end lost 1 base, the J end lost 2 bases, and 11 bases lay between the germline ends. The CDR3 DNA follows: TGTGCCAGCAGCTTAGTCCAGGGGACTCAAGAGACCCAGTACTTC. Its protein is CASSLVQGTQETQYF.